The entry below describes one TCR beta chain. This sample is drawn from a study of blood T cell repertoires in COVID-19. Study as a whole: Samples taken during acute and convalescent COVID-19 were collected in the United States, Italy and Spain.

Sequencing used immunoSEQ multiplex PCR; TCRdb keeps in-frame clones, though not all of them. The sample lists fewer than 75,000 clones; roughly 84% were seen once. The sequence was collected from a man between 65 and 80 years old with acute or convalescent COVID-19. Input material: peripheral blood.

The CDR3 is CAISEPGGRGSYNEQFF. CDR3 sequence (DNA): TGTGCCATCAGTGAGCCGGGAGGGAGGGGGTCCTACAATGAGCAGTTCTTC. The chain is built from TRBV10-3 and TRBJ2-1; 8 positions agree with TRBD2. The V and J ends lost 2 bases and 1 base, in that order; junction bases with no gene match: 7. CDR1 is ENHRY and CDR2 is SYGVKD in the germline V gene. The CDR3 has 17 amino acids.